This T cell receptor beta chain was recorded in a study of blood T cell repertoires in COVID-19. About the research overall: Acute and convalescent COVID-19 samples came from the United States, Italy and Spain. The cDNA or gDNA used as material had been derived from T cells, B-cell-depleted T cells, or PBMCs.

As handled by the study authors: Reference gene primer amplification yielded estimated nucleated cell counts. Libraries were prepared by immunoSEQ multiplex PCR; TCRdb keeps only in-frame clonotypes and omits some of them. Clone size and the V and J calls come from that table; the DNA yielded D and trimming. The sample lists roughly 100,000 clones, about nine tenths occurring once. Germline V gene lookup returns CDR1 SQVTM and CDR2 ANQGSEA. Between the trimmed V and J ends, which lost 4 bases and 6 bases, there was a span of 11 bases. The CDR3 length is 12 residues. The chain carries TRBV29-1 and TRBJ2-3, with D possibly matching TRBD2 (5 bases). The TCR was taken from a woman aged 80 or older in a cohort sampled during active COVID-19. The sample comprised peripheral blood. The CDR3, as DNA: TGCAGCGTTGTCCGGGGTCCGGATACGCAGTATTTT. Translated: CSVVRGPDTQYF.